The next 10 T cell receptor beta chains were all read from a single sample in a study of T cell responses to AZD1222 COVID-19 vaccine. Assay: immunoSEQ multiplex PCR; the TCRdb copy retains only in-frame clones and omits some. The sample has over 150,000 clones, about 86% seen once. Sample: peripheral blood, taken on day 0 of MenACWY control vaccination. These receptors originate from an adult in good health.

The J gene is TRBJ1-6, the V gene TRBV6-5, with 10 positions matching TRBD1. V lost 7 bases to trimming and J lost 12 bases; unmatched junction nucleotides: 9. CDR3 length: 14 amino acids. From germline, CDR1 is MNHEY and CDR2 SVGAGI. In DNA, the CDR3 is TGTGCCAGCAACGAACGGGACAGGGGAGGACCCCTCCACTTT. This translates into CASNERDRGGPLHF.

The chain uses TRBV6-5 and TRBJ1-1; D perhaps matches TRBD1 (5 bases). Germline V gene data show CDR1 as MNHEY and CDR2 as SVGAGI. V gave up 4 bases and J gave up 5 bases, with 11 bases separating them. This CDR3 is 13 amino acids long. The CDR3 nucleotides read TGTGCCAGCAGTTCCTTGGGGGGGACTGAAGCTTTCTTT. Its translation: CASSSLGGTEAFF.

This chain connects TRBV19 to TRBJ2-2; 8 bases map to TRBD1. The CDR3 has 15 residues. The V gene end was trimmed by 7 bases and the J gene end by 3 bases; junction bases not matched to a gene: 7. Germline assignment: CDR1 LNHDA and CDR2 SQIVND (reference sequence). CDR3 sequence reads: CASTMLTGDTGELFF. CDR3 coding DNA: TGTGCCAGTACTATGTTGACAGGGGACACCGGGGAGCTGTTTTTT.

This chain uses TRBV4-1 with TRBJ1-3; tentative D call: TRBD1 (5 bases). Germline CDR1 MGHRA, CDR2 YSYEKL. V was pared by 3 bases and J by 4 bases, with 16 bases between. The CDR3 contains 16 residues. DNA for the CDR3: TGCGCCAGCAGCCAGTACTTTGGGACGATGGGAAACACCATATATTTT. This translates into CASSQYFGTMGNTIYF.

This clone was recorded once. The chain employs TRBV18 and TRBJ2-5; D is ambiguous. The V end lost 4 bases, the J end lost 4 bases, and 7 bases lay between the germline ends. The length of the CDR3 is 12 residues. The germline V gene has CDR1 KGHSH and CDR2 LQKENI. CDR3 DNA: TGTGCCAGCTCACGATTAGGAGAGACCCAGTACTTC. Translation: CASSRLGETQYF. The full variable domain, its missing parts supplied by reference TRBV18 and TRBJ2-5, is NAGVMQNPRHLVRRRGQEARLRCSPMKGHSHVYWYRQLPEEGLKFMVYLQKENIIDESGMPKERFSAEFPKEGPSILRIQQVVRGDSAAYFCASSRLGETQYFGPGTRLLVL.

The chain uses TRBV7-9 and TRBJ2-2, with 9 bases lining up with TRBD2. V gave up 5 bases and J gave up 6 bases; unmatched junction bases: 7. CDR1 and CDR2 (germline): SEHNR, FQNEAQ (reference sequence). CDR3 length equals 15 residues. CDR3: CASSRSGRFAGELFF. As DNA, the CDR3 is TGTGCCAGCAGCCGAAGCGGGAGGTTCGCCGGGGAGCTGTTTTTT.

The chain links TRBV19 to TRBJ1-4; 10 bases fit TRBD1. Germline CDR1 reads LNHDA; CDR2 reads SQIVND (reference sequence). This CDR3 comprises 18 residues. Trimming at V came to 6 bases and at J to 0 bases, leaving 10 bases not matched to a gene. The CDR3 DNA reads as TGTGCCAGTAGCACCGGGACAGGGGCCTATGCAACTAATGAAAAACTGTTTTTT. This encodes CASSTGTGAYATNEKLFF.

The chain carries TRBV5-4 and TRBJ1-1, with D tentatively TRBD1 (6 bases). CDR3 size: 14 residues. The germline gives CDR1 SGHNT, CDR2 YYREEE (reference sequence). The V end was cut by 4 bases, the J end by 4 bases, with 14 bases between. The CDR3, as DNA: TGTGCCAGCAGCCCGCAGGGGCGAAGCACTGAAGCTTTCTTT. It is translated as CASSPQGRSTEAFF.

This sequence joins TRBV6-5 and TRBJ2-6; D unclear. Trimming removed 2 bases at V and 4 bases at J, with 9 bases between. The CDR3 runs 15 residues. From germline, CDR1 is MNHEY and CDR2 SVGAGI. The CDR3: CASSYEGSGANVLTF. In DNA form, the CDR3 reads TGTGCCAGCAGTTACGAAGGTTCCGGGGCCAACGTCCTGACTTTC.

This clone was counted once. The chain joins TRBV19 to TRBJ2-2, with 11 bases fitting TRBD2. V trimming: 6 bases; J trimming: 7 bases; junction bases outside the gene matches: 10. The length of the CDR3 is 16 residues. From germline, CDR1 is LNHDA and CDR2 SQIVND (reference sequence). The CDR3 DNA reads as TGTGCCAGTAGCATTATAGCGGGAGGGGTTGGCGGGGAGCTGTTTTTT. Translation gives CASSIIAGGVGGELFF.